Listed below are T cell receptor beta chains from one sample, sequenced in a study of shared clonotypes between healthy human individuals. Profiling relied on immunoSEQ multiplex PCR, and the TCRdb table lists in-frame clones only, not all of them. Among about 1 million clones listed, more than 60% were seen once. The sequenced material came from memory CD4+ T cells sorted from blood. The receptors derive from a man aged 18 to 29 in good health. CDR3s include the opening cysteine and the closing phenylalanine or tryptophan. D genes are given only for firm matches. Clone size is not always given. Where it is, it says once, few, many or a class for expanded clones.

>-|TRBV2|TRBJ2-7|-
TGTGCCAGCAGTGAAGCGCTGGTCTACGAGCAGTACTTC
CASSEALVYEQYF
>-|TRBV6-5|TRBJ1-4|TRBD1
TGTGCCAGCAGTTACTCGATAGGGGGCAATGAAAAACTGTTTTTT
CASSYSIGGNEKLFF
>-|TRBV5-6|TRBJ1-3|-
TGTGCCAGCAGCTTGCAGCCCTTCGACTCTGGAAACACCATATATTTT
CASSLQPFDSGNTIYF
>-|TRBV5-1|TRBJ2-1|-
TGCGCCAGCAGCTGGGGCGGGGTGTCCAATGAGCAGTTCTTC
CASSWGGVSNEQFF
>-|TRBV7-2|TRBJ2-1|-
TGTGCCAGCAGGTTACAGGGTAGTGAGCAGTTCTTC
CASRLQGSEQFF
>once|TRBV27|TRBJ2-2|-
TGTGCCAGCAGTCACAGGACCGGGGAGCTGTTTTTT
CASSHRTGELFF
>-|TRBV10-1|TRBJ2-7|TRBD1
TGCGCCAGCAGTCTCGGACAGGAGAACGAGCAGTACTTC
CASSLGQENEQYF
>-|TRBV18|TRBJ2-7|-
TGTGCCAGCTCACCGCCCGGATCTCCGAGTTTCTACGAGCAGTACTTC
CASSPPGSPSFYEQYF
>-|TRBV5-1|TRBJ1-1|-
TGCGCCAGCAGCTTGGTAGGACAGAACACTGAAGCTTTCTTT
CASSLVGQNTEAFF
>-|TRBV11-2|TRBJ1-2|-
TGTGCCAGCAGCTTAGAAGGGGCATATGGCTACACCTTC
CASSLEGAYGYTF
>-|TRBV27|TRBJ2-7|TRBD2
TGTGCCAGCAGTCTAAATCCTAGCGGGAGGGCGGGTGAGCAGTACTTC
CASSLNPSGRAGEQYF
>-|TRBV9|TRBJ2-4|-
TGTGCCAGCAGCGTAGAGCCGGGAGCCAAAAACATTCAGTACTTC
CASSVEPGAKNIQYF
>-|TRBV11-2|TRBJ1-1|-
TGTGCCAGCAGCTGGGGACAACGGAACACTGAAGCTTTCTTT
CASSWGQRNTEAFF
>-|TRBV5-1|TRBJ2-3|TRBD1
TGCGCCAGCAGTCTATGGGGACAGGGTGGAGATACGCAGTATTTT
CASSLWGQGGDTQYF
>-|TRBV5-1|TRBJ1-4|TRBD1
TGCGCCAGCAGCCCTAACCCGGGACAGTTGGAGGAAAAACTGTTTTTT
CASSPNPGQLEEKLFF
>-|TRBV5-1|TRBJ1-3|-
TGCGCCAGCAGAACAGGGACCTCTGGAAACACCATATATTTT
CASRTGTSGNTIYF
>-|TRBV5-1|TRBJ2-7|TRBD2
TGCGCCAGCAGCTTTTCTAGCGGGGGCTCCTACGAGCAGTACTTC
CASSFSSGGSYEQYF
>-|TRBV5-1|TRBJ2-5|-
TGCGCCAGCAGTTCAGGGTACGCAGAGACCCAGTACTTC
CASSSGYAETQYF
>-|TRBV27|TRBJ1-1|-
TGTGCCAGCAGAACGAACACTGAAGCTTTCTTT
CASRTNTEAFF
>-|TRBV27|TRBJ2-5|TRBD2
TGTGCCAGCAGTCGAAGACTAGCGGGAGAGCAAGAGACCCAGTACTTC
CASSRRLAGEQETQYF
>-|TRBV6-5|TRBJ2-7|TRBD1
TGTGCCAGCGGCCTCTTGGGACAGGGCTCCTACGAGCAGTACTTC
CASGLLGQGSYEQYF
>-|TRBV6-5|TRBJ2-3|TRBD2
TGTGCCAGCAGGCGGGGGGAGGTATCAGATACGCAGTATTTT
CASRRGEVSDTQYF
>-|TRBV7-2|TRBJ2-5|-
TGTGCCAGCAGCTTCGGAAGGGAGACCCAGTACTTC
CASSFGRETQYF
>-|TRBV25-1|TRBJ2-3|TRBD2
TGTGCCAGCAGTGTAGCGGGGGCCCTGCATTTT
CASSVAGALHF
>-|TRBV6-6|TRBJ2-5|TRBD2
TGTGCCAGCAGCCCCCACGATATAGCGGGGGACTTC
CASSPHDIAGDF
>-|TRBV7-8|TRBJ1-6|-
TGTGCCAGCAGCCCGTTAGCCGGATCTTCACCCCTCCACTTT
CASSPLAGSSPLHF
>-|TRBV10-3|TRBJ2-5|-
TGTGCCATCAGTGGGAATAGGGGGGGGACCCAAGAGACCCAGTACTTC
CAISGNRGGTQETQYF
>once|TRBV30|TRBJ2-5|-
TGTGCCTGGAGGGCTACGGAGCCTGGGCAGTACTTC
CAWRATEPGQYF
>-|TRBV21-1|TRBJ2-1|-
TGTGCCAGCAGCAAAGTGCCCCTCTATGAGCAGTTCTTC
CASSKVPLYEQFF
>-|TRBV5-6|TRBJ1-4|TRBD1
TGTGCCAGCAGCTTCAACACAGGGGGTAATGAAAAACTGTTTTTT
CASSFNTGGNEKLFF
>-|TRBV9|TRBJ1-4|-
TGTGCCAGCAGCGTAGACCAGACAACTAATGAAAAACTGTTTTTT
CASSVDQTTNEKLFF
>-|TRBV19|TRBJ2-7|TRBD2
TGTGCCAGTAGTATCCGGGAGGCCTACGAGCAGTACTTC
CASSIREAYEQYF
>-|TRBV7-8|TRBJ1-6|TRBD1
TGTGCCAGCAGCCACAGGGGAAATTCACCCCTCCACTTT
CASSHRGNSPLHF
>-|TRBV18|TRBJ1-1|-
TGTGCCAGCTCGTACGGGCTAGGCACTGAAGCTTTCTTT
CASSYGLGTEAFF
>-|TRBV5-1|TRBJ1-1|TRBD1
TGCGCCAGCAGCCAGAGACAGGGACTGAACACTGAAGCTTTCTTT
CASSQRQGLNTEAFF
>-|TRBV5-5|TRBJ2-5|TRBD2
TGTGCCAGCAGCCCCACTAGCGCGGCGGAGGAGACCCAGTACTTC
CASSPTSAAEETQYF
>-|TRBV6-6|TRBJ2-5|TRBD1
TGTGCCAGCAGTTCCGGGACAGGGAAGACCCAGTACTTC
CASSSGTGKTQYF
>few|TRBV7-2|TRBJ1-5|-
TGTGCCAGCACCTCTGGAGGCAATCAGCCCCAGCATTTT
CASTSGGNQPQHF
>-|TRBV2|TRBJ2-3|-
TGTGCCAGCAGGATGGAGGGGGGGCTTTTGCCAGATACGCAGTATTTT
CASRMEGGLLPDTQYF
>-|TRBV6-6|TRBJ2-3|-
TGTGCCAGCAGCCGGCGGGGAGACCAGGCAGATACGCAGTATTTT
CASSRRGDQADTQYF
>-|TRBV11-2|TRBJ1-1|-
TGTGCCAGCAGCTTAGGGGGGGCCTACACTGAAGCTTTCTTT
CASSLGGAYTEAFF
>-|TRBV7-2|TRBJ2-1|-
TGTGCCAGCAGCTTAGGATATCAATCCAATGAGCAGTTCTTC
CASSLGYQSNEQFF
>once|TRBV11-2|TRBJ2-2|-
TGTGCCAGCAGCTTGGACTGGGGTGGGGAGCTGTTTTTT
CASSLDWGGELFF
>-|TRBV2|TRBJ2-5|-
TGTGCCAGCAATCTCAACCTGAGGGAGACCCAGTACTTC
CASNLNLRETQYF
>-|TRBV5-5|TRBJ2-3|TRBD2
TGTGCCAGCAGCAAAGGGACTAGCGGTAGCACAGATACGCAGTATTTT
CASSKGTSGSTDTQYF
>-|TRBV12-5|TRBJ1-2|-
TGTGCTAGTGGTTTGGTCCCCCCGGATTCAGACTATGGCTACACCTTC
CASGLVPPDSDYGYTF
>-|TRBV6-5|TRBJ1-4|TRBD1
TGTGCCAGCAGTTACTCAGGAAGGACAGGTGAAAAACTGTTTTTT
CASSYSGRTGEKLFF
>-|TRBV6-1|TRBJ2-3|TRBD2
TGTGCCAGCGCCGGGGGGGCCTGGGATACGCAGTATTTT
CASAGGAWDTQYF
>-|TRBV7-9|TRBJ1-2|TRBD1
TGTGCCAGCATGGACAGGCGTTATGGGGGCTACACCTTC
CASMDRRYGGYTF
>-|TRBV11-3|TRBJ2-7|-
TGTGCCAGCAGCTCCCAGGGGGGCTACGAGCAGTACTTC
CASSSQGGYEQYF
>once|TRBV10-3|TRBJ1-5|-
TGTGCCATCAGGGGGGGGCTCGGTCAGCCCCAGCATTTT
CAIRGGLGQPQHF
>-|TRBV4-1|TRBJ1-1|-
TGCGCCAGCAGCCAAGATACCCCCCAGGGGTTCACTGAAGCTTTCTTT
CASSQDTPQGFTEAFF
>few|TRBV7-6|TRBJ2-5|-
TGTGCCAGCAGCTTAGACCGGTCTGGGACCCAGTACTTC
CASSLDRSGTQYF
>-|TRBV6-5|TRBJ2-1|-
TGTGCCAGCAGTTCCCCCTCCTACAATGAGCAGTTCTTC
CASSSPSYNEQFF
>-|TRBV11-2|TRBJ2-7|TRBD2
TGTGCCAGCAGCTTTATAGTCGATAGTAGCGGGAGGATCTACGAGCAGTACTTC
CASSFIVDSSGRIYEQYF
>once|TRBV2|TRBJ2-5|-
TGTGCCAGCAGTGGGGCAGGGGCGATTGGAGAGACCCAGTACTTC
CASSGAGAIGETQYF
>-|TRBV5-4|TRBJ2-7|TRBD1
TGTGCCAGCAGCTCAGCGGGGACAGGGTCCTACGAGCAGTACTTC
CASSSAGTGSYEQYF
>-|TRBV18|TRBJ1-2|-
TGTGCCAGCTCACCCAGGGTAGGAGTCTACACCTTC
CASSPRVGVYTF
>once|TRBV19|TRBJ1-6|TRBD1
TGTGCCAGTAGTAGAACCCGCGGACAGGGATCTTCACCCCTCCACTTT
CASSRTRGQGSSPLHF